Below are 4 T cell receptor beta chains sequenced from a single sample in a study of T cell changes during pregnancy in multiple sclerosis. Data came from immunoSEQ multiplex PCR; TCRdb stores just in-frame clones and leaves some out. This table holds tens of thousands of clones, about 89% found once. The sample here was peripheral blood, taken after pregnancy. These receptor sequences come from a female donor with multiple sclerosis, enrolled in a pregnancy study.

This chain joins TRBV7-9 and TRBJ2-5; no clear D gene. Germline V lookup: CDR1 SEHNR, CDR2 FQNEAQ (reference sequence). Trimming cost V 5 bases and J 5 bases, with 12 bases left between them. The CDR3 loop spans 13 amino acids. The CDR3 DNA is TGTGCCAGCAGCCCGATTCTCAGGGAGACCCAGTACTTC. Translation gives CASSPILRETQYF.

CDR3 in amino acids: CASSPLTSGGSETQYF. In nucleotides, the CDR3 is TGTGCCAGCAGCCCCCTGACTAGCGGGGGCAGCGAGACCCAGTACTTC. The rearrangement joins TRBV11-2 to TRBJ2-5, with 12 bases matching TRBD2. With 5 bases clipped from V and 5 bases from J, the junction kept 9 bases outside the gene matches. Germline V lookup: CDR1 SGHAT, CDR2 FQNNGV. The CDR3 totals 16 residues. Based on the CDR3 plus reference TRBV11-2 and TRBJ2-5, the full variable domain is EAGVAQSPRYKIIEKRQSVAFWCNPISGHATLYWYQQILGQGPKLLIQFQNNGVVDDSQLPKDRFSAERLKGVDSTLKIQPAKLEDSAVYLCASSPLTSGGSETQYFGPGTRLLVL.

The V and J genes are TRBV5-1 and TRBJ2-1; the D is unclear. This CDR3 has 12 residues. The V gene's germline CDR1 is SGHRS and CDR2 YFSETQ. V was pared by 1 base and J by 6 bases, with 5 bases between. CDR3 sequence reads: CASSLPSNEQFF. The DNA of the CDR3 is TGCGCCAGCAGCTTGCCTAGCAATGAGCAGTTCTTC.

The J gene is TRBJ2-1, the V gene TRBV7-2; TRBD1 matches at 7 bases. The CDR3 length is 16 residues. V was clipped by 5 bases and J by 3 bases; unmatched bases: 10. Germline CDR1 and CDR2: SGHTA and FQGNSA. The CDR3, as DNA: TGTGCCAGCAGCCCCACCGGGACAGTGATCTACAATGAGCAGTTCTTC. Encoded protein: CASSPTGTVIYNEQFF.